This TCR beta chain was obtained from a study of T cells in localized non-small cell lung cancer. Whole-study findings and limits: Across samples, adjacent lung featured a median approximately 56 of the top 100 tumor clones. Tumor samples were not multi-region, leaving intratumor heterogeneity unexcluded. There was higher T cell clonality in uninvolved adjacent lung than in tumor, and it was highest there.

Assay used: immunoSEQ multiplex PCR; TCRdb lists only in-frame clones, some missing. The table includes about 54,000 clones, around 86% detected once. To note about this clone: Its specificity is unknown.

V lost 5 bases and J lost 6, with 23 bases in between. From germline, CDR1 is MNHEY and CDR2 SMNVEV (reference sequence). This CDR3 region has 17 residues. Source: peripheral blood, taken before any cancer treatment. The TCR sequence derives from a female donor older than 55 with stage II squamous cell lung carcinoma. V usage is TRBV27 and J usage is TRBJ1-5; tentatively, D is TRBD1 (5 bases). The CDR3 sequence: CASSPRTGFPSGQPQHF. The CDR3 DNA is TGTGCCAGCAGTCCGAGAACAGGTTTCCCCTCGGGTCAGCCCCAGCATTTT.